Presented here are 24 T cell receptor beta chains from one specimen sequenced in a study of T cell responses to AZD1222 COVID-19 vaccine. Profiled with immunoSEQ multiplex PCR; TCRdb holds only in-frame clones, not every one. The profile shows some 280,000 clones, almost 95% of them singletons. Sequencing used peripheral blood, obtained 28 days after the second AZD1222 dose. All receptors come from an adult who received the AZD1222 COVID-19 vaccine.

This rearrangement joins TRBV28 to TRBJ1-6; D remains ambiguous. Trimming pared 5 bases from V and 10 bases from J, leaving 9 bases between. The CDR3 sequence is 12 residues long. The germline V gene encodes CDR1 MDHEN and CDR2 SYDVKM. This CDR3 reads CASSQGYSPLHF. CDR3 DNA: TGTGCCAGCAGTCAAGGGTACTCACCCCTCCACTTT. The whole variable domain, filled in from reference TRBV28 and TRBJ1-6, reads DVKVTQSSRYLVKRTGEKVFLECVQDMDHENMFWYRQDPGLGLRLIYFSYDVKMKEKGDIPEGYSVSREKKERFSLILESASTNQTSMYLCASSQGYSPLHFGNGTRLTVT.

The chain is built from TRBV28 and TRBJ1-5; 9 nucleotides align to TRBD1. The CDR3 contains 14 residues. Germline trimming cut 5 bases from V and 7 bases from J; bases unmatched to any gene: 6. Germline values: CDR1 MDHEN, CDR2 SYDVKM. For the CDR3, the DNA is TGTGCCAGCAGTACCACAGGGGGCCAACAGCCCCAGCATTTT. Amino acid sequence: CASSTTGGQQPQHF.

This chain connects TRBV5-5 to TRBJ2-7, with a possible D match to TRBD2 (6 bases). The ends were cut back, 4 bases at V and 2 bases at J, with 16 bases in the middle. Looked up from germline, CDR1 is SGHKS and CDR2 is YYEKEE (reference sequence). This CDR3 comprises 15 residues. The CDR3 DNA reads TGTGCCAGCAGCCCGGGACTCCCTAACACCTACGAGCAGTACTTC. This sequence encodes CASSPGLPNTYEQYF.

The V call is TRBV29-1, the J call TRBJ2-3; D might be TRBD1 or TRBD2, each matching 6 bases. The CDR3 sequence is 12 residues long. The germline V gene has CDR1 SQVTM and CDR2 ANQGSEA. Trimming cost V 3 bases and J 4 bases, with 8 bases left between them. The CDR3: CSVEEGADTQYF. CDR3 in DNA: TGCAGCGTTGAGGAGGGGGCAGATACGCAGTATTTT.

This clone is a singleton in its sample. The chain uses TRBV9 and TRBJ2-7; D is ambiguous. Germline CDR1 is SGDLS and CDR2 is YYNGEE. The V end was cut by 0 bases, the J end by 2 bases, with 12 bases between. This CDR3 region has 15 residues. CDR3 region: CASSVATRRTYEQYF. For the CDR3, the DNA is TGTGCCAGCAGCGTAGCGACCCGAAGAACCTACGAGCAGTACTTC.

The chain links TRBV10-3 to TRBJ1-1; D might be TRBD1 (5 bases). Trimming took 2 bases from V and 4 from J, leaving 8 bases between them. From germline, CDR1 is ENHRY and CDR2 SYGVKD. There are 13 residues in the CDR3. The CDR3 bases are TGTGCCATCAGTGAGACAGGCGGCACTGAAGCTTTCTTT. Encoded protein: CAISETGGTEAFF.

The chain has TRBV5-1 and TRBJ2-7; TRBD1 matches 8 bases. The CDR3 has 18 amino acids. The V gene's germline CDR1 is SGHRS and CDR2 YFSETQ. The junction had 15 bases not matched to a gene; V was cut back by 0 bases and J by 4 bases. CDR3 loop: CASSLGPLAGGKIYEQYF. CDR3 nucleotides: TGCGCCAGCAGCTTGGGGCCCTTGGCAGGGGGCAAGATATACGAGCAGTACTTC. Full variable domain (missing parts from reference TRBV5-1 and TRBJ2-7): KAGVTQTPRYLIKTRGQQVTLSCSPISGHRSVSWYQQTPGQGLQFLFEYFSETQRNKGNFPGRFSGRQFSNSRSEMNVSTLELGDSALYLCASSLGPLAGGKIYEQYFGPGTRLTVT.

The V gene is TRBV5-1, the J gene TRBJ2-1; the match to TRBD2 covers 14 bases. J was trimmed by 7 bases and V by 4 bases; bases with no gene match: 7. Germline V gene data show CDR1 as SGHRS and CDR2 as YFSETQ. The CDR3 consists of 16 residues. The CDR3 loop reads CASSRTGTSGSNEQFF. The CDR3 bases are TGCGCCAGCAGCCGTACCGGGACTAGCGGGAGTAATGAGCAGTTCTTC.

CDR3 in amino acids: CASSQRGGSSYNEQFF. CDR3 in DNA: TGTGCCAGCAGCCAGCGGGGGGGGAGCTCCTACAATGAGCAGTTCTTC. This chain uses TRBV7-2 with TRBJ2-1; 10 bases are shared with TRBD2. There are 16 residues in the CDR3. V lost 5 bases to trimming and J lost 0 bases; unmatched junction nucleotides: 4. Germline CDR1 and CDR2: SGHTA and FQGNSA.

The CDR3 coding sequence is TGTGCCAGCAGACGGGACAGTACGGGCCTCTACGAGCAGTACTTC. This encodes CASRRDSTGLYEQYF. This sequence joins TRBV2 and TRBJ2-7, with 7 positions matching TRBD1. Per germline, CDR1 SNHLY and CDR2 FYNNEI. CDR3 length: 15 residues. V gave up 6 bases and J gave up 3 bases; unmatched junction bases: 11.

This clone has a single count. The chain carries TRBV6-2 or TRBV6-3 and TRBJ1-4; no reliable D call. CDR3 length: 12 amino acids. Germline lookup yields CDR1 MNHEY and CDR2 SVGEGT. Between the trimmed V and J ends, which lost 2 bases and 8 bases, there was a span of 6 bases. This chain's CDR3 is CASSYQPEKLFF. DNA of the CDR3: TGTGCCAGCAGTTACCAGCCCGAAAAACTGTTTTTT.

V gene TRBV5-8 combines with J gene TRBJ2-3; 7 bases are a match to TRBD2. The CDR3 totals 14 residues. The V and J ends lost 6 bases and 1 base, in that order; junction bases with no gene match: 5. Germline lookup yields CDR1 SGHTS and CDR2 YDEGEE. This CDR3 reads CASTGRQRTDTQYF. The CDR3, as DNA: TGTGCCAGCACCGGGAGGCAGCGCACAGATACGCAGTATTTT.

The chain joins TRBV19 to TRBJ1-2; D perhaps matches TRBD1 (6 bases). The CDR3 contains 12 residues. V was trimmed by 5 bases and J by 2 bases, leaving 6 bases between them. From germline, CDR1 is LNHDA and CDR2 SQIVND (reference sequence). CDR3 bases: TGTGCCAGTAGTGACAGGAACTATGGCTACACCTTC. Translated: CASSDRNYGYTF.

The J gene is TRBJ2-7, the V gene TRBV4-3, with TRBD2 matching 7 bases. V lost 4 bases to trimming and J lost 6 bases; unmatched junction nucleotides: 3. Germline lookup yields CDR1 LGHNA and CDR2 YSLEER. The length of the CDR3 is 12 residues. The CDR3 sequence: CASSPGGGEQYF. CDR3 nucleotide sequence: TGCGCCAGCAGCCCAGGCGGGGGCGAGCAGTACTTC.

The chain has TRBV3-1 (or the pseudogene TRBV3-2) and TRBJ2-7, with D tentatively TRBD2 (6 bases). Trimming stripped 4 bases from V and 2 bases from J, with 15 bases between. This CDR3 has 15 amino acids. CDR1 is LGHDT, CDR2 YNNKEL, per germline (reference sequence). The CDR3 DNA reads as TGTGCCAGCAGCCCTCTAAGCGGAGGGGCCTACGAGCAGTACTTC. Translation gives CASSPLSGGAYEQYF.

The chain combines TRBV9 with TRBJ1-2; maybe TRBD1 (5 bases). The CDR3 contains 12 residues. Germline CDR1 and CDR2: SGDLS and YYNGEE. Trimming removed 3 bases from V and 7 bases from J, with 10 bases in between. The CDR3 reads CASSAGLSGYTF. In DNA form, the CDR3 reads TGTGCCAGCAGCGCGGGACTTTCTGGCTACACCTTC.

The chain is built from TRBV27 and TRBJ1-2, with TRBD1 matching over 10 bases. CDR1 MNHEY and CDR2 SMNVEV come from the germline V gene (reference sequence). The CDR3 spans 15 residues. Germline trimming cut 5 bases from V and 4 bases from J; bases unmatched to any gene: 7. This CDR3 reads CASSPGQGEVYGYTF. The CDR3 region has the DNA TGTGCCAGCAGTCCCGGACAGGGGGAAGTCTATGGCTACACCTTC.

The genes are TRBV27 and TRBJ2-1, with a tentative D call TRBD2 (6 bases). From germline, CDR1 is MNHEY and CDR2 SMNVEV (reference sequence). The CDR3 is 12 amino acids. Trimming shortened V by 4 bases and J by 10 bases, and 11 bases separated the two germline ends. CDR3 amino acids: CASSSYGREQFF. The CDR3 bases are TGTGCCAGCAGTTCTTATGGGAGGGAGCAGTTCTTC.

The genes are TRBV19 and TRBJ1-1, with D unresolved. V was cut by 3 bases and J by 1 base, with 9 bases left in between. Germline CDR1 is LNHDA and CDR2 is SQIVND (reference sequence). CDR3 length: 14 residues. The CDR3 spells CASSMLGSNTEAFF. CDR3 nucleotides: TGTGCCAGTAGTATGTTGGGCTCGAACACTGAAGCTTTCTTT.

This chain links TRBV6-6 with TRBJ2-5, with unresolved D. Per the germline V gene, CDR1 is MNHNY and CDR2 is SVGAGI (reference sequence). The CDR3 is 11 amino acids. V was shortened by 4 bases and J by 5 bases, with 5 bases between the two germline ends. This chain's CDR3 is CASSSEETQYF. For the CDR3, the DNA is TGTGCCAGCAGTTCGGAGGAGACCCAGTACTTC.

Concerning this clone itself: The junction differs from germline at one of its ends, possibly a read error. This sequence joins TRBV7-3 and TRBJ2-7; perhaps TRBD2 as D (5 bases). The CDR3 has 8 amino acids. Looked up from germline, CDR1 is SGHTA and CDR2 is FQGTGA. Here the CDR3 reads CASSPGFF. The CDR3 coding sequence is TGTGCCAGCAGCCCGGGATTCTTC.

This CDR3 is CASSVRSEGEQYF. The CDR3 nucleotides read TGTGCCAGCAGTGTACGGAGCGAGGGCGAGCAGTACTTC. This chain connects TRBV7-6 to TRBJ2-7, with D perhaps matching TRBD2 (5 bases). Trimming shortened V by 6 bases and J by 6 bases, and 15 bases separated the two germline ends. Germline assignment: CDR1 SGHVS and CDR2 FNYEAQ. This CDR3 spans 13 amino acids.

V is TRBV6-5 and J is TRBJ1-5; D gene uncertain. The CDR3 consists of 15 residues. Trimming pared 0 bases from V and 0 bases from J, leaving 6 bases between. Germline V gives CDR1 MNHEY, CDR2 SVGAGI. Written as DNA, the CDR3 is TGTGCCAGCAGTTACTCGGTCAGTAGCAATCAGCCCCAGCATTTT. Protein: CASSYSVSSNQPQHF.

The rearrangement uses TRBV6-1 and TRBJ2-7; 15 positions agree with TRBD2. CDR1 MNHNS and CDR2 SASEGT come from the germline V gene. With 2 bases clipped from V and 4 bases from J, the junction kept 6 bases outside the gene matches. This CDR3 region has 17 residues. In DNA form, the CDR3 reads TGTGCCAGCAGTGAAATAGGACTAGCGGGGGGGCAGTACGAGCAGTACTTC. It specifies CASSEIGLAGGQYEQYF.